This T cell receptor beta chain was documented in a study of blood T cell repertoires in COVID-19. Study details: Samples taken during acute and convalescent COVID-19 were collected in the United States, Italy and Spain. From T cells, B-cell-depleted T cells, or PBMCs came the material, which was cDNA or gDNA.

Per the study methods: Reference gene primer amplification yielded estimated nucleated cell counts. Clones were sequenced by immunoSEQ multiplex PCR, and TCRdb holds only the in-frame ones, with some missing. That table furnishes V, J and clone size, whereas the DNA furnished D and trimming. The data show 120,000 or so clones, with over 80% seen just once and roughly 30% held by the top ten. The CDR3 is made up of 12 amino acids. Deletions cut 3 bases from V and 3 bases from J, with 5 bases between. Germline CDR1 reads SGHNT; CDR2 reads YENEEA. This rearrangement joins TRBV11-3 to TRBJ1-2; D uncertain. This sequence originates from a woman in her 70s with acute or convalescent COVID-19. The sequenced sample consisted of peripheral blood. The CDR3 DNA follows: TGTGCCAGCAGCTTTCCTGACTATGGCTACACCTTC. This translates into CASSFPDYGYTF.